Below are 21 T cell receptor beta chains sequenced from a single sample in a study of cytomegalovirus exposure and HLA in healthy donors. Primers included in the PCR were 60 Vbeta and 13 Jbeta primers. Measured with immunoSEQ multiplex PCR; TCRdb has only the in-frame clones, and not every one. The sample consists of about 200,000 clones, roughly 79% of them appearing once. Sequencing used PBMCs. The receptors were gathered from a man between 18 and 35 years old in good health and CMV-seronegative.

The chain joins TRBV9 to TRBJ2-5; D possibly corresponds to TRBD2 (6 bases). The V end lost 4 bases, the J end lost 1 base, and 17 bases lay between the germline ends. The CDR3 has 16 residues. Germline loops: CDR1 SGDLS, CDR2 YYNGEE. The DNA of the CDR3 is TGTGCCAGCAGCCCCGACCCGGGGACTTTCCAAGAGACCCAGTACTTC. Protein product: CASSPDPGTFQETQYF.

DNA of the CDR3: TGTGCCAGCAGCTTCCAATACGAGCAGTACTTC. Its protein is CASSFQYEQYF. The J gene is TRBJ2-7, the V gene TRBV7-9; D uncertain. The germline gives CDR1 SEHNR, CDR2 FQNEAQ (reference sequence). Trimming pared 3 bases from V and 4 bases from J, leaving 4 bases between. The CDR3 extends over 11 amino acids.

This clone was seen only a few times. The rearrangement uses TRBV19 and TRBJ1-1; D may be TRBD1 (6 bases). The CDR3 is made up of 15 amino acids. CDR1 and CDR2 from the germline V gene are LNHDA and SQIVND (reference sequence). V was trimmed by 7 bases and J by 0 bases, leaving 15 bases between them. The CDR3 spells CASTLSGTLNTEAFF. In DNA, the CDR3 is TGTGCCAGTACCCTATCCGGGACATTGAACACTGAAGCTTTCTTT.

The chain recombines TRBV6-1 with TRBJ1-2; 7 bases are shared with TRBD1. V lost 2 bases to trimming and J lost 6 bases; unmatched junction nucleotides: 9. The CDR3 totals 15 residues. Germline V gives CDR1 MNHNS, CDR2 SASEGT. CDR3 DNA sequence: TGTGCCAGCAGTGAAAATCCGACAGGGCCGAATGGCTACACCTTC. Encoded protein: CASSENPTGPNGYTF.

The chain joins TRBV6-6 to TRBJ1-6, with 7 positions matching TRBD1. The CDR3 extends over 14 amino acids. V lost 8 bases to trimming and J lost 10 bases; unmatched junction nucleotides: 11. CDR1 and CDR2 (germline): MNHNY, SVGAGI (reference sequence). The CDR3 sequence is CASSRQGDRSPLHF. CDR3 nucleotide sequence: TGTGCCAGCTCACGTCAGGGGGATCGGTCACCCCTCCACTTT.

The chain is built from TRBV4-3 and TRBJ1-2; 9 bases are a match to TRBD1. Per the germline V gene, CDR1 is LGHNA and CDR2 is YSLEER. V shed 3 bases, J shed 5 bases, and the junction held 10 bases outside the gene matches. This CDR3 spans 16 amino acids. The CDR3 reads CASSHPTGTGRYGYTF. CDR3 sequence (DNA): TGCGCCAGCAGCCATCCTACCGGGACAGGGAGGTATGGCTACACCTTC.

This chain connects TRBV9 to TRBJ2-5, with 13 nucleotides matching TRBD2. The CDR3 contains 16 residues. The germline gives CDR1 SGDLS, CDR2 YYNGEE. V lost 2 bases, J lost 4 bases, and 5 bases stayed unmatched. The chain's CDR3 is CASSVTSGGAGETQYF. The CDR3 nucleotides read TGTGCCAGCAGCGTCACTAGCGGGGGGGCCGGAGAGACCCAGTACTTC.

The J gene is TRBJ2-3, the V gene TRBV7-3, with 8 nucleotides matching TRBD2. CDR1 SGHTA and CDR2 FQGTGA come from the germline V gene. Unmatched junction bases numbered 5, after V lost 2 bases and J lost 4 bases. This CDR3 is 15 amino acids long. As DNA, the CDR3 is TGTGCCAGCAGCTTAGCGGGAGGAAGGGCAGATACGCAGTATTTT. Its translation is CASSLAGGRADTQYF.

The CDR3 region is CASSEQGAQNTEAFF. The CDR3 DNA follows: TGTGCCAGCAGTGAACAAGGGGCCCAGAACACTGAAGCTTTCTTT. The genes are TRBV2 and TRBJ1-1; D might be TRBD1 (5 bases). CDR3 length: 15 residues. Trimming shortened V by 2 bases and J by 1 base, and 11 bases separated the two germline ends. Germline V gives CDR1 SNHLY, CDR2 FYNNEI.

The CDR3 DNA reads TGCGCCAGCAGCCAAGAGGGGACAGGGAAGGACACCGGGGAGCTGTTTTTT. Protein sequence: CASSQEGTGKDTGELFF. The chain joins TRBV4-1 to TRBJ2-2, with TRBD1 matching over 9 bases. This CDR3 has 17 residues. The germline gives CDR1 MGHRA, CDR2 YSYEKL. Germline trimming cut 0 bases from V and 3 bases from J; bases unmatched to any gene: 5.

This clone occurred once. CDR3 amino acids: CASSQEVDRGDSPLHF. CDR3 DNA sequence: TGTGCCAGCAGCCAAGAGGTGGACAGGGGTGATTCACCCCTCCACTTT. The V call is TRBV4-2, the J call TRBJ1-6; TRBD1 agrees at 9 bases. CDR1 LGHNA and CDR2 YNFKEQ come from the germline V gene. Germline trimming cut 0 bases from V and 8 bases from J; bases unmatched to any gene: 5. The CDR3 runs 16 residues.

This chain connects TRBV19 to TRBJ1-2; TRBD1 might be the D (6 bases). Germline CDR1 LNHDA, CDR2 SQIVND (reference sequence). Trimming left V 5 bases short and J 4 bases short, with 29 bases between. This CDR3 has 19 amino acids. The CDR3 spells CASSPQGKGLGLLGYGYTF. CDR3 bases: TGTGCCAGTAGTCCACAGGGAAAGGGCCTCGGCTTATTAGGCTATGGCTACACCTTC.

V gene TRBV7-9 combines with J gene TRBJ2-1, with 9 bases lining up with TRBD2. This CDR3 comprises 16 residues. Trimming at V came to 0 bases and at J to 5 bases, leaving 5 bases not matched to a gene. Germline CDR1 and CDR2: SEHNR and FQNEAQ (reference sequence). The CDR3 DNA reads TGTGCCAGCAGCTTAGCCGCACTAGCGGGTCACAATGAGCAGTTCTTC. It yields the protein CASSLAALAGHNEQFF.

This clone showed up just once. This chain uses TRBV27 with TRBJ2-3; possible D gene TRBD1, 5 bases. This CDR3 is 13 amino acids long. Looked up from germline, CDR1 is MNHEY and CDR2 is SMNVEV (reference sequence). V gave up 3 bases and J gave up 6 bases, with 10 bases separating them. The CDR3 sequence is CASSFRAQDTQYF. The DNA of the CDR3 is TGTGCCAGCAGTTTCAGGGCGCAGGATACGCAGTATTTT.

This chain connects TRBV4-3 to TRBJ2-7, with 12 bases aligning to TRBD2. CDR1 is LGHNA, CDR2 YSLEER, per germline. The CDR3 is made up of 15 amino acids. Trimming at V came to 5 bases and at J to 3 bases, leaving 5 bases not matched to a gene. Here the CDR3 DNA reads TGCGCCAGCAGCTTCTGGACTAGCGGGAACTACGAGCAGTACTTC. This gives the protein CASSFWTSGNYEQYF.

The J gene is TRBJ1-1, the V gene TRBV7-2, with a weak D call TRBD1 (5 bases). Looked up from germline, CDR1 is SGHTA and CDR2 is FQGNSA. The CDR3 sequence is 15 residues long. The V end was cut by 0 bases, the J end by 1 base, with 9 bases between. CDR3 coding DNA: TGTGCCAGCAGCTTAGCGAAGACAGCGAACACTGAAGCTTTCTTT. Residues: CASSLAKTANTEAFF.

The chain carries TRBV7-9 and TRBJ1-6; 7 bases are shared with TRBD1. CDR1 and CDR2 from the germline V gene are SEHNR and FQNEAQ (reference sequence). The CDR3 totals 13 residues. With 4 bases clipped from V and 7 bases from J, the junction kept 1 base outside the gene matches. The CDR3 loop is CASSSTGNSPLHF. The CDR3 bases are TGTGCCAGCAGCTCGACAGGGAATTCACCCCTCCACTTT.

The chain carries TRBV4-1 and TRBJ1-1; D gene unclear. Trimming removed 1 base at V and 0 bases at J, with 12 bases between. The CDR3 runs 16 residues. Germline CDR1 and CDR2: MGHRA and YSYEKL. The CDR3 nucleotides read TGCGCCAGCAGCCAAGCGGGCGGGAGCTTGAACACTGAAGCTTTCTTT. It encodes CASSQAGGSLNTEAFF.

This clone appeared a few times. CDR3 residues: CASAPAGVLYNEQFF. CDR3 coding DNA: TGTGCCAGCGCTCCAGCGGGAGTCCTCTACAATGAGCAGTTCTTC. The chain links TRBV11-2 to TRBJ2-1; 8 bases are a match to TRBD2. The CDR3 runs 15 residues. V shed 8 bases, J shed 3 bases, and the junction held 9 bases outside the gene matches. Germline V gene data show CDR1 as SGHAT and CDR2 as FQNNGV.

The chain has TRBV5-1 and TRBJ1-6; 11 bases line up with TRBD1. The CDR3 covers 14 residues. V gave up 7 bases and J gave up 9 bases; unmatched junction bases: 6. Per germline, CDR1 SGHRS and CDR2 YFSETQ. In DNA, the CDR3 is TGCGCCAGCCATACCGGGACAGGGGGTTCACCCCTCCACTTT. Translated: CASHTGTGGSPLHF. Using reference TRBV5-1 and TRBJ1-6 for the parts outside the CDR3, the full variable domain is KAGVTQTPRYLIKTRGQQVTLSCSPISGHRSVSWYQQTPGQGLQFLFEYFSETQRNKGNFPGRFSGRQFSNSRSEMNVSTLELGDSALYLCASHTGTGGSPLHFGNGTRLTVT.

The chain is built from TRBV9 and TRBJ2-7, with 9 positions matching TRBD2. Germline CDR1 SGDLS, CDR2 YYNGEE. There are 15 residues in the CDR3. V was pared by 0 bases and J by 5 bases, with 6 bases of the junction left unmatched. CDR3 sequence reads: CASSVGGLASNEQYF. CDR3 nucleotides: TGTGCCAGCAGCGTAGGGGGACTAGCTTCCAACGAGCAGTACTTC.